This T cell receptor (beta chain) stems from a study of beta chain features in type 1 diabetes. The study's findings and limits: In these data, an HLA type influence on TCRB rearrangement remained unresolved. Type 1 diabetes patients showed fewer insertions and more deletions at VDJ junctions. In every one of the four CD4+ subsets, TCRB CDR3s were moderately but significantly shorter in Type 1 diabetes patients. Sampled from patients, naive, central memory and Treg TCRB repertoires appeared more similar than those sampled from healthy donors.

The study reverse transcribed the entire isolated RNA, so it sequenced expressed TCRB transcripts. The assay was immunoSEQ multiplex PCR, and TCRdb's table has in-frame clones only and misses some. The sample holds some 640,000 clones, over 11% seen once. A word on this clone: The antigen remains undetermined.

The receptor was derived from a young man with type 1 diabetes. Material: naive CD4+ T cells from blood.

The CDR3 reads CAWRHSASSYNSPLHF. The CDR3, as DNA: TGTGCCTGGAGGCACAGCGCGAGCTCCTATAATTCACCCCTCCACTTT. The chain joins TRBV30 to TRBJ1-6, with no clear D. The CDR3 contains 16 residues. V was trimmed by 3 bases and J by 0 bases, leaving 12 bases between them. The germline V gene has CDR1 GTSNPN and CDR2 SVGIG (reference sequence).